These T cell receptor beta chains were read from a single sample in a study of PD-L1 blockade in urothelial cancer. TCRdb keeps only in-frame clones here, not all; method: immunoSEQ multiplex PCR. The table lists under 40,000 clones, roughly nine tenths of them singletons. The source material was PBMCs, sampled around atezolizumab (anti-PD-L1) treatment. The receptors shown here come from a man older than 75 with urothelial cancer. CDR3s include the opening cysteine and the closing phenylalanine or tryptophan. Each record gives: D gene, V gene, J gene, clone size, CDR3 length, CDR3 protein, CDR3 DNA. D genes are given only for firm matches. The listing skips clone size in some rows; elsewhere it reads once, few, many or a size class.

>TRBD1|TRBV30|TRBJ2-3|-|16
CAWSLTRTGSTDTQYF
TGTGCCTGGAGTTTGACCCGGACAGGGAGCACAGATACGCAGTATTTT
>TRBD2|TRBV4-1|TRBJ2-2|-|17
CASRQGRLAGNTGELFF
TGCGCCAGCAGGCAAGGCAGGCTAGCGGGGAACACCGGGGAGCTGTTTTTT
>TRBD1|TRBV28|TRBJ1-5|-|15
CASSGRQGVNQPQHF
TGTGCCAGCAGTGGGCGACAGGGGGTAAATCAGCCCCAGCATTTT
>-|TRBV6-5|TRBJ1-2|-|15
CASRPGERDFYGYTF
TGTGCCAGCAGACCCGGGGAACGGGACTTCTATGGCTACACCTTC
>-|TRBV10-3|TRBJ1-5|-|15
CAISESSRSNQPQHF
TGTGCCATCAGTGAGTCGTCGCGTAGCAATCAGCCCCAGCATTTT
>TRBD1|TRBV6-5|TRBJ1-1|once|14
CASGKQGVNTEAFF
TGTGCCAGCGGCAAACAGGGGGTGAACACTGAAGCTTTCTTT
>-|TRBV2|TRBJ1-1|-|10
CASSELKAFF
TGTGCCAGCAGTGAGCTAAAAGCTTTCTTT
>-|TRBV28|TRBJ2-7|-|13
CASSPHEGYEQYF
TGTGCCAGCAGTCCCCACGAGGGCTACGAGCAGTACTTC
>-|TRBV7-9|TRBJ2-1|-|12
CASSSYTDKQFF
TGTGCCAGCAGCTCCTATACAGATAAGCAGTTCTTC
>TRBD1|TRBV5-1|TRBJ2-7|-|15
CASSLAGQGPYEQYF
TGCGCCAGCAGCTTGGCGGGACAGGGACCGTACGAGCAGTACTTC
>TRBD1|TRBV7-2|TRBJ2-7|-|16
CASSFSGGNSGYEQYF
TGTGCCAGCAGCTTTTCAGGGGGCAACTCCGGCTACGAGCAGTACTTC
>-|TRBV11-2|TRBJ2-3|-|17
CASSLRRGRVRTDTQYF
TGTGCCAGCAGCTTAAGACGGGGGAGAGTGCGGACAGATACGCAGTATTTT
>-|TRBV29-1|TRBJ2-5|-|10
CSAGVETQYF
TGCAGCGCCGGGGTGGAGACCCAGTACTTC
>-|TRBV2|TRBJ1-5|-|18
CASSEARESGVRNQPQHF
TGTGCCAGCAGTGAAGCGCGGGAATCCGGGGTTCGCAATCAGCCCCAGCATTTT
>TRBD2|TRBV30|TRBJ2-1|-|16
CAWSVDPSGRINEQFF
TGTGCCTGGAGTGTAGACCCTAGCGGGAGAATAAATGAGCAGTTCTTC
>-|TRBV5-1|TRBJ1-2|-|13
CASRPLAGDGYTF
TGCGCCAGCAGACCTCTCGCGGGGGACGGCTACACCTTC
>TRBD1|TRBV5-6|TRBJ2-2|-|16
CASSLAGTGSTGELFF
TGTGCCAGCAGCTTGGCAGGGACAGGGTCCACCGGGGAGCTGTTTTTT
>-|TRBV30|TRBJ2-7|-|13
CAWTPDRNYEQYF
TGTGCCTGGACCCCGGACAGAAACTACGAGCAGTACTTC
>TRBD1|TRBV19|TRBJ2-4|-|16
CASSPGTEGSKNIQYF
TGTGCCAGTAGTCCCGGGACAGAAGGTTCCAAAAACATTCAGTACTTC
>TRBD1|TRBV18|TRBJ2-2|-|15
CASSRRQGDTGELFF
TGTGCCAGCTCACGGCGACAGGGCGACACCGGGGAGCTGTTTTTT
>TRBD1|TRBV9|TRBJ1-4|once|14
CASSIQGDNEKLFF
TGTGCCAGCAGCATACAGGGGGATAATGAAAAACTGTTTTTT
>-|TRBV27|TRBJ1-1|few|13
CASSPNRVLEAFF
TGTGCCAGCAGTCCAAACAGGGTACTGGAAGCTTTCTTT
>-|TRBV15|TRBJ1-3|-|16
CATSGRDWSSGNTIYF
TGTGCCACCAGCGGGAGGGACTGGAGCTCTGGAAACACCATATATTTT
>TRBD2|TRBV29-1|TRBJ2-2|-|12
CSGGRSSGELFF
TGCAGCGGCGGGAGAAGTAGCGGGGAGCTGTTTTTT
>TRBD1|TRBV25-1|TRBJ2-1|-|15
CASSEWGTGGRGLVF
TGTGCCAGCAGTGAATGGGGGACAGGGGGGCGCGGACTGGTCTTC
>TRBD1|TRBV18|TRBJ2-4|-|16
CASSPRTDRAPNIQYF
TGTGCCAGCTCACCTAGAACGGACAGGGCCCCAAACATTCAGTACTTC